This TCR beta chain was found in a study of cytomegalovirus exposure and HLA in healthy donors. Profiling relied on immunoSEQ multiplex PCR, and the TCRdb table lists in-frame clones only, not all of them. The sample has roughly 90,000 clones; 85% are singletons. With V trimmed by 5 bases and J by 0 bases, 9 bases remained unmatched. The CDR3 contains 16 residues. Germline values: CDR1 MDHEN, CDR2 SYDVKM. The specimen was PBMCs. V gene TRBV28 combines with J gene TRBJ1-1; 7 bases are shared with TRBD1. The sequence was collected from a man aged 18 to 29 in good health and CMV-seropositive. DNA of the CDR3: TGTGCCAGCAGTAAAGGGGGCGGGCAGCTGAACACTGAAGCTTTCTTT. Translating gives CASSKGGGQLNTEAFF.